The clone carrying this TCR beta chain was seen only a few times. The antigen remains undetermined. V shed 5 bases and J shed 0 bases, with 4 bases lying between them. Germline values: CDR1 KGHDR, CDR2 SFDVKD. The CDR3 is 13 residues long. These data come from a study of T-cell memory formation after mild COVID-19. TCRdb re-analysed the 5' RACE reads in MiXCR, keeping a single row per CDR3 protein. The data hold tens of thousands of distinct CDR3 sequences, with 16% observed a single time. Study observations and caveats: Cross-reactive memory appears to have joined, as suggested by some responding clones showing up in pre-infection memory. Later expanders leaned CD4+, whereas day 15 to 85 contracting clones were balanced CD4/CD8.

The sequencing input was PBMCs or a T cell subset sorted from them (not recorded which). The clonotype was recovered from an adult woman who had mild COVID-19 (a few samples of this study predate the infection). Cell type and time point are not known. V usage is TRBV24-1 and J usage is TRBJ2-4; no reliable D call. The CDR3 DNA sequence: TGTGCCACCAGTGCGGCAGCCAAAAACATTCAGTACTTC. Encoded protein: CATSAAAKNIQYF.